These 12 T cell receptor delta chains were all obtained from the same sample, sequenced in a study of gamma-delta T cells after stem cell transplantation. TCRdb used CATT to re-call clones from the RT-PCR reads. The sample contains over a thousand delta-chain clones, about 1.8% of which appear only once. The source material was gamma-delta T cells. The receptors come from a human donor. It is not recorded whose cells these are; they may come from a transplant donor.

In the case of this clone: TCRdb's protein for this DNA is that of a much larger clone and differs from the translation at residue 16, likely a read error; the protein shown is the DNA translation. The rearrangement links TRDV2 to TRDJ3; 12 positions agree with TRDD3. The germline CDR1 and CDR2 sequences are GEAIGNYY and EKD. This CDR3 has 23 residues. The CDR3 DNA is TGTGCCTGTGACGCGGGATACTGGGGGATACAAGACGGAGGCTCCCGGGACACCCGACAGATGTTTTTC. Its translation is CACDAGYWGIQDGGSRDTRQMFF.

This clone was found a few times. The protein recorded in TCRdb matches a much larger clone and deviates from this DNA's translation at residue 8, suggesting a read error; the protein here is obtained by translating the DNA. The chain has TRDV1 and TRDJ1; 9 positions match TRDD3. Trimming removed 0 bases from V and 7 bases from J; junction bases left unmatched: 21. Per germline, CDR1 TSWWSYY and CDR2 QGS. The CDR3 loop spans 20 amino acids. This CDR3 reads CALGELRSPQEGIRGAKLIF. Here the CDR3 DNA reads TGTGCTCTTGGGGAACTGCGGTCCCCCCAAGAGGGGATACGGGGTGCTAAACTCATCTTT.

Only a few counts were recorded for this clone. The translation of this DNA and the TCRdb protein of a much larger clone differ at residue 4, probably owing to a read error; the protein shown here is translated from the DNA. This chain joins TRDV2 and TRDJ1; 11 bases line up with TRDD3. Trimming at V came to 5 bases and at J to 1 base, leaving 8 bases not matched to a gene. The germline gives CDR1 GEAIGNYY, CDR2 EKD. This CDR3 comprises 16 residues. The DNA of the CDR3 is TGTGCCTGTGCCTTTCTACTGGGGGATAGCACCGATAAACTCATCTTT. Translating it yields CACAFLLGDSTDKLIF.

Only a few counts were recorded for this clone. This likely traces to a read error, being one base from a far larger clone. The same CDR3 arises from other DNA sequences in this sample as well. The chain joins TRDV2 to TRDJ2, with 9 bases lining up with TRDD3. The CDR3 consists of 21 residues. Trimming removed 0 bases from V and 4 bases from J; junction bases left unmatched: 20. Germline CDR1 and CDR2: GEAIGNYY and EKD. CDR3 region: CACDTVSRGIPSRQETAQLFF. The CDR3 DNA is TGTGCCTGTGACACCGTGTCTAGGGGGATACCTTCGCGCCAAGAGACAGCACAACTCTTCTTT.

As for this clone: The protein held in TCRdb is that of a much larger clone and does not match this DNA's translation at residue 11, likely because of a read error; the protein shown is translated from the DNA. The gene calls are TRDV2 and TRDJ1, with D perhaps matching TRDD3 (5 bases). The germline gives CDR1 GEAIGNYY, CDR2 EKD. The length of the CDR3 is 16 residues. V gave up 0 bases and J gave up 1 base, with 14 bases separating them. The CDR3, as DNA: TGTGCCTGTGACACCGCGGAAGTTACTGGCACCGATAAACTCATCTTT. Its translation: CACDTAEVTGTDKLIF.

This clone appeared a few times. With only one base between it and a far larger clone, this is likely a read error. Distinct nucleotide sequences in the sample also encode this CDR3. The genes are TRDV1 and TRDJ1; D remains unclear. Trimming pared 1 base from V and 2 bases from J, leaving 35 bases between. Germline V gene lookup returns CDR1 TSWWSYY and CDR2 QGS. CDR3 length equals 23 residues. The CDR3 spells CALGEPPHFPPGAQGPWTDKLIF. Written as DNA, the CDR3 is TGTGCTCTTGGGGAACCCCCTCATTTCCCCCCGGGCGCGCAGGGACCTTGGACCGATAAACTCATCTTT.

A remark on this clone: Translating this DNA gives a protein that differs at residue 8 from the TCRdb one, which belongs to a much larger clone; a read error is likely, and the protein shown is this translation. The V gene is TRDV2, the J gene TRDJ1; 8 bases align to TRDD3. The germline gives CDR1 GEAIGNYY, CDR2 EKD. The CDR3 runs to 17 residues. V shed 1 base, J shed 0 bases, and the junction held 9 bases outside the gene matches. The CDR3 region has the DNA TGTGCCTGTGACACACTGGGGGGTCCAGCGTACACCGATAAACTCATCTTT. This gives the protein CACDTLGGPAYTDKLIF.

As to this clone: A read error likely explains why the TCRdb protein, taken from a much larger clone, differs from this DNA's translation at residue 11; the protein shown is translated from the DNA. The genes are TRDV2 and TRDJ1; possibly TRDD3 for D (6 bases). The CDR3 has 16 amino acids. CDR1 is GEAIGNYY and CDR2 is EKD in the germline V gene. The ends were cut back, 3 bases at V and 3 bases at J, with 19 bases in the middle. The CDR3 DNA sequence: TGTGCCTGTGACGGCCCACTGGGAAAAAACGCCGATAAACTCATCTTT. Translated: CACDGPLGKNADKLIF.

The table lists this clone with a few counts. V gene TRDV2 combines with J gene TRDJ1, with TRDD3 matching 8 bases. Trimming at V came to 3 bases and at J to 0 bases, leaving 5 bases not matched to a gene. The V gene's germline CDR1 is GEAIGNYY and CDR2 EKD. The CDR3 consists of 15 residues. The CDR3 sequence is CACDPVLGDTDKLIF. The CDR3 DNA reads TGTGCCTGTGACCCCGTACTGGGGGACACCGATAAACTCATCTTT.

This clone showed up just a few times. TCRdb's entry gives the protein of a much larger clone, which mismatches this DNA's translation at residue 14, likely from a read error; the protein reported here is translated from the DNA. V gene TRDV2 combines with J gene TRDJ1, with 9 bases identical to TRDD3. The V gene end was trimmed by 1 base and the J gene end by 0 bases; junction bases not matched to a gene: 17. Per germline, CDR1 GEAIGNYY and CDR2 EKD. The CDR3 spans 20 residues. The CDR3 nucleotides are TGTGCCTGTGACACTATTCGTACTGGGGGAGCTGGGATGCACACCGATAAACTCATCTTT. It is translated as CACDTIRTGGAGMHTDKLIF.

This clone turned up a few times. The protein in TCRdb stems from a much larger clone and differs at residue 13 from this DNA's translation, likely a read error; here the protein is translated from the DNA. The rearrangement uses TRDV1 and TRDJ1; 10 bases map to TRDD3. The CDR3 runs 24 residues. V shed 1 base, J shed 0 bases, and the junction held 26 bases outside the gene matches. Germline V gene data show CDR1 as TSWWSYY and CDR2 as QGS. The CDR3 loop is CALGERHLPQLRRGIRLYTDKLIF. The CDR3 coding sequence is TGTGCTCTTGGGGAACGCCACCTACCCCAACTACGACGGGGGATACGCTTGTACACCGATAAACTCATCTTT.

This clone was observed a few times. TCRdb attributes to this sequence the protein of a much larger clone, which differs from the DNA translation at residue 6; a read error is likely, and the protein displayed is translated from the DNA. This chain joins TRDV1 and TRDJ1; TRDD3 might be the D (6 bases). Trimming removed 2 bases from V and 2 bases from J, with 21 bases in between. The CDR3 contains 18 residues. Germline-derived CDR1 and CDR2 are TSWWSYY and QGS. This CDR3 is CALGECLFRLGGTDKLIF. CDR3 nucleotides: TGTGCTCTTGGGGAATGCCTATTTAGACTGGGTGGAACCGATAAACTCATCTTT.